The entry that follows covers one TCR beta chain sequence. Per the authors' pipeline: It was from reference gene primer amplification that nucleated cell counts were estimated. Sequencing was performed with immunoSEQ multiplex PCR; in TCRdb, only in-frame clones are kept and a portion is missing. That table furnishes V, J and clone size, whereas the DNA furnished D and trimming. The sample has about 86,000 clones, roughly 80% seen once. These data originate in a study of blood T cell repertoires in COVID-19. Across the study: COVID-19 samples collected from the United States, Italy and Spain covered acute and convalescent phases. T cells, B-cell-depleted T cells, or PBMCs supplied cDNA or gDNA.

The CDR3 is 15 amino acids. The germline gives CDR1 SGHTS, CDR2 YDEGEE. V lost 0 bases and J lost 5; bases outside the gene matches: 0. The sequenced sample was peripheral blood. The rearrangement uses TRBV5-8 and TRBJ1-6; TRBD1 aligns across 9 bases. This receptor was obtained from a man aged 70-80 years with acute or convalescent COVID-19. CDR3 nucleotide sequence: TGTGCCAGCAGCTTGGGGGACAGGGATAATTCACCCCTCCACTTT. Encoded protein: CASSLGDRDNSPLHF.